The 7 T cell receptor beta chains reported below all come from one sample, sequenced in a study of identifying expanded T cells in peripheral blood (dated by TCRdb to about 2019). Libraries were made using the immunoSEQ multiplex PCR assay. Drawn from immuneACCESS, this table holds only the in-frame rearrangements with V and J called that TCRdb kept. Clones are partly lost; checked studies trace under half to an unresolved V gene and leave the rest unexplained. A total of about 89,000 clones appear in this sample, about 91% of them only once. The ten largest clones add up to 4% of the sample. Sequencing input: blood. All receptors come from a person aged 18 to 70 in good health.

V usage is TRBV9 and J usage is TRBJ1-2, with D unclear. CDR1 and CDR2 from the germline V gene are SGDLS and YYNGEE. The V gene lost 0 bases and the J gene lost 6 bases, with 6 bases spanning the gap. The CDR3 covers 12 residues. CDR3 nucleotide sequence: TGTGCCAGCAGCGTAGGCGGAGATGGCTACACCTTC. This codes for CASSVGGDGYTF.

A single count supports this clone. The rearrangement links TRBV28 to TRBJ2-5, with 7 bases lining up with TRBD2. The germline CDR1 and CDR2 sequences are MDHEN and SYDVKM. CDR3 length: 14 residues. V gave up 7 bases and J gave up 4 bases; unmatched junction bases: 9. CDR3 nucleotides: TGTGCCAGCACCACCCGGGGGGAGGGAGAGACCCAGTACTTC. It is translated as CASTTRGEGETQYF.

This rearrangement joins TRBV15 to TRBJ1-1, with D uncertain. Germline CDR1 LNHNV, CDR2 YYDKDF (reference sequence). This CDR3 comprises 15 residues. Trimming shortened V by 0 bases and J by 4 bases, and 12 bases separated the two germline ends. The CDR3 nucleotides read TGTGCCACCAGCAGAGATTACGGGGTTGGCACTGAAGCTTTCTTT. Protein product: CATSRDYGVGTEAFF. Variable domain in full (rest from reference TRBV15 and TRBJ1-1): DAMVIQNPRYQVTQFGKPVTLSCSQTLNHNVMYWYQQKSSQAPKLLFHYYDKDFNNEADTPDNFQSRRPNTSFCFLDIRSPGLGDTAMYLCATSRDYGVGTEAFFGQGTRLTVV.

The chain uses TRBV11-2 and TRBJ2-2; 10 bases fit TRBD2. This CDR3 contains 16 residues. Looked up from germline, CDR1 is SGHAT and CDR2 is FQNNGV. J was trimmed by 5 bases and V by 5 bases; bases with no gene match: 8. CDR3: CASSQSGRAGTGELFF. The CDR3, as DNA: TGTGCCAGCAGCCAGAGCGGGAGGGCCGGAACCGGGGAGCTGTTTTTT.

V usage is TRBV6-5 and J usage is TRBJ2-7; the D gene is possibly TRBD1 (6 bases). Trimming took off 0 bases at V and 4 bases at J, with 13 bases between the two ends. Germline CDR1 MNHEY, CDR2 SVGAGI. CDR3 length: 15 residues. The CDR3 is CASSYSKGHRYEQYF. The CDR3 nucleotides are TGTGCCAGCAGTTACTCGAAGGGACATCGGTACGAGCAGTACTTC.

This chain joins TRBV28 and TRBJ2-2; maybe TRBD1 (6 bases). CDR3 length equals 15 residues. CDR1 and CDR2 from the germline V gene are MDHEN and SYDVKM. Trimming took 6 bases from V and 0 from J, leaving 11 bases between them. The CDR3 bases are TGTGCCAGCAGGATACAGGGACCGAACACCGGGGAGCTGTTTTTT. It translates to CASRIQGPNTGELFF.

The table lists this clone with a few counts. The chain uses TRBV6-1 and TRBJ1-4, with 7 nucleotides matching TRBD1. The germline gives CDR1 MNHNS, CDR2 SASEGT. Trimming took 4 bases from V and 7 from J; bases not matched to a gene: 9. The CDR3 is 15 amino acids. CDR3 protein: CASSGHRGMSEKLFF. The CDR3 DNA follows: TGTGCCAGCAGTGGACACAGGGGTATGAGTGAAAAACTGTTTTTT.